Each of the 12 T cell receptor beta chains below was sequenced from the same sample in a study of T cells after yellow fever vaccination. One entry per CDR3 protein results from TCRdb running MiXCR on the 5' RACE reads. The sample comprises some 390,000 distinct CDR3 sequences, 6.2% of which are singletons, and roughly 15% rests with the top ten. The sequenced sample was PBMCs, obtained 5 days after the yellow fever booster vaccination. These receptors were obtained from a man between 25 and 39 years old who received the YFV17D yellow fever vaccine.

This clonotype was seen a handful of times. The chain has TRBV12-3 or TRBV12-4 and TRBJ2-5, with a weak D call TRBD1 (6 bases). The CDR3 sequence is 15 residues long. Trimming left V 2 bases short and J 3 bases short, with 13 bases between. The CDR3 protein is CASSLLGTREETQYF. The CDR3 DNA sequence: TGTGCCAGCAGTTTATTAGGGACACGCGAAGAGACCCAGTACTTC.

There are many counts of this clonotype. This chain links TRBV10-1 with TRBJ2-1; D is undetermined. This CDR3 has 13 residues. Trimming took 5 bases from V and 6 from J, leaving 11 bases between them. Germline values: CDR1 WNHNN, CDR2 SYGVQD (reference sequence). CDR3 sequence: CASSPKSVNEQFF. CDR3 coding DNA: TGCGCCAGCAGTCCTAAATCAGTCAATGAGCAGTTCTTC.

This clonotype was seen a few times. The V call is TRBV7-2, the J call TRBJ2-3; 8 bases map to TRBD1. V shed 8 bases, J shed 5 bases, and the junction held 6 bases outside the gene matches. Germline-derived CDR1 and CDR2 are SGHTA and FQGNSA. There are 13 residues in the CDR3. CDR3 sequence: CASAPDRGDTQYF. The CDR3 DNA reads as TGTGCCAGCGCCCCAGACAGGGGAGATACGCAGTATTTT.

This clonotype has ten or more counts. V is TRBV20-1 and J is TRBJ2-7, with 11 bases fitting TRBD1. The V gene end was trimmed by 5 bases and the J gene end by 7 bases; junction bases not matched to a gene: 4. The germline gives CDR1 DFQATT, CDR2 SNEGSKA (reference sequence). CDR3 length: 12 residues. CDR3 protein: CSAGQGALEQYF. For the CDR3, the DNA is TGCAGTGCTGGACAGGGGGCCTTAGAGCAGTACTTC.

The V gene is TRBV5-1, the J gene TRBJ2-3, with D perhaps TRBD1 (6 bases). CDR1 SGHRS and CDR2 YFSETQ come from the germline V gene. This CDR3 comprises 16 residues. With 5 bases removed from V and 0 bases from J, the gap between germline ends came to 16 bases. CDR3 nucleotide sequence: TGCGCCAGCAGTCATGGACAGTCAACTAGCACAGATACGCAGTATTTT. This sequence encodes CASSHGQSTSTDTQYF.

The chain has TRBV7-3 and TRBJ2-2, with D unclear. The germline CDR1 and CDR2 sequences are SGHTA and FQGTGA. V lost 5 bases and J 6 bases, leaving 16 bases between the germline ends. This CDR3 has 15 amino acids. Written as DNA, the CDR3 is TGTGCCAGCAGCGCCACCCCTCTAGATGCCGGGGAGCTGTTTTTT. Residues: CASSATPLDAGELFF.

The chain carries TRBV21-1 and TRBJ1-4. TRBV21-1 is a documented pseudogene. The CDR3 has 15 amino acids. CDR3 sequence reads: CASSKAPATNEKLFF. The DNA for the CDR3 is TGTGCCAGCAGCAAAGCCCCCGCAACTAATGAAAAACTGTTTTTT.

A note on this clonotype: A clone one base away is much larger, so this may be a read error. This chain connects TRBV3-1 to TRBJ1-1, with D perhaps matching TRBD1 (5 bases). The ends were cut back, 7 bases at V and 5 bases at J, with 14 bases in the middle. CDR1 is LGHDT, CDR2 YNNKEL, per germline (reference sequence). This CDR3 is 13 amino acids long. The CDR3 bases are TGTGCCAGCATCGACTCGGGGGGGACTGAAGCTTTCTTT. Encoded protein: CASIDSGGTEAFF. The complete variable domain, with remaining parts taken from reference TRBV3-1 and TRBJ1-1, reads DTAVSQTPKYLVTQMGNDKSIKCEQNLGHDTMYWYKQDSKKFLKIMFSYNNKELIINETVPNRFSPKSPDKAHLNLHINSLELGDSAVYFCASIDSGGTEAFFGQGTRLTVV.

There are a few counts of this clonotype. This chain connects TRBV20-1 to TRBJ1-1; D is undetermined. Looked up from germline, CDR1 is DFQATT and CDR2 is SNEGSKA (reference sequence). This CDR3 spans 15 amino acids. In DNA form, the CDR3 reads TGCGTCAGACGAGGCCCCCCGACGGGAAACACTGAAGCTTTCTTT. It yields the protein CVRRGPPTGNTEAFF.

The chain combines TRBV10-3 with TRBJ2-1; the match to TRBD2 covers 13 bases. Germline V gene sequence: CDR1 ENHRY, CDR2 SYGVKD. The ends lost 4 bases at V and 8 bases at J; junction bases unmatched: 2. The CDR3 spans 14 residues. CDR3 sequence reads: CAISGTSGSDEQFF. DNA for the CDR3: TGTGCCATCAGTGGGACTAGCGGGAGCGATGAGCAGTTCTTC.

Of note for this clonotype: Germline and junction disagree at one end, which may indicate a read error. V gene TRBV5-1 combines with J gene TRBJ1-3; the D gene is possibly TRBD1 (6 bases). The germline CDR1 and CDR2 sequences are SGHRS and YFSETQ. This CDR3 has 15 residues. The CDR3 sequence is CTSSLAQGDGNTIYF. Written as DNA, the CDR3 is TGCACCAGCAGCTTGGCACAGGGAGACGGAAACACCATATATTTT.

This clonotype was found many times. This rearrangement joins TRBV27 to TRBJ2-2; 8 positions match TRBD2. Germline lookup yields CDR1 MNHEY and CDR2 SMNVEV (reference sequence). V lost 2 bases to trimming and J lost 4 bases; unmatched junction nucleotides: 9. The CDR3 length is 17 residues. The CDR3 coding sequence is TGTGCCAGCAGTTTAAAGGGAATAGCGGGGATCACCGGGGAGCTGTTTTTT. Protein sequence: CASSLKGIAGITGELFF.